This T cell receptor beta chain is drawn from a study of T cell changes during pregnancy in multiple sclerosis. Germline V gene sequence: CDR1 SGHTA, CDR2 FQGTGA. The CDR3 consists of 13 residues. Trimming shortened V by 5 bases and J by 1 base, and 8 bases separated the two germline ends. Produced via immunoSEQ multiplex PCR; TCRdb's table is partial and in-frame only. The sample lists about 100,000 clones; around 93% were seen once. Sequencing used peripheral blood, obtained after pregnancy. The TCR sequence derives from a female donor with multiple sclerosis, enrolled in a pregnancy study. The chain recombines TRBV7-3 with TRBJ1-1, with a weak D call TRBD1 (5 bases). CDR3 loop: CASSIGQNTEAFF. CDR3 nucleotide sequence: TGTGCCAGCAGCATTGGACAGAACACTGAAGCTTTCTTT.